The present T cell receptor (beta chain) was sequenced within a study of T cells in Graves' hyperthyroidism and ophthalmopathy. Diagnosis of hyperthyroidism was new in patients aged 18 to 65, and its duration was under 2 months. V shed 7 bases and J shed 1 base, with 16 bases lying between them. Germline assignment: CDR1 MNHNS and CDR2 SASEGT. CDR3 size: 15 residues. In this sample, this clonotype turned up a few times. RNA transcripts gave rise to amplified TCR beta CDR3 regions. HTBI primers were used for first-round RT-PCR of the TCR CDR3. TCRdb re-derived calls from the multiplex PCR reads in MiXCR, one entry per CDR3 protein. The sample lists more than 600,000 distinct CDR3 sequences; approximately 16% were seen once.

This sequence joins TRBV6-1 and TRBJ1-2; D may be TRBD1 (5 bases). Sequenced material: blood. The sequence was obtained from a man aged 18 to 30 with Graves' hyperthyroidism. The DNA for the CDR3 is TGTGCCAGCACCCCCCGGGGACCGAATAACTATGGCTACACCTTC. It encodes CASTPRGPNNYGYTF.